The 9 T cell receptor beta chains below come from one sample, sequenced in a study of blood T cell repertoires in COVID-19. TCRdb keeps only in-frame clones here, not all; method: immunoSEQ multiplex PCR. The sample yields approximately 390,000 clones, 90% seen once. The specimen was peripheral blood. The source is a man younger than 35 with active or convalescent COVID-19.

V gene TRBV14 combines with J gene TRBJ1-4; the D gene is possibly TRBD1 (5 bases). Germline V gives CDR1 SGHDN, CDR2 FVKESK. Between the trimmed V and J ends, which lost 1 base and 10 bases, there was a span of 10 bases. This CDR3 comprises 13 residues. CDR3 in amino acids: CASSQGGDPKLFF. The CDR3 DNA is TGTGCCAGCAGCCAAGGGGGCGATCCAAAACTGTTTTTT.

The J gene is TRBJ1-5, the V gene TRBV2, with D uncertain. V was pared by 5 bases and J by 7 bases, with 18 bases between. This CDR3 has 15 residues. Germline values: CDR1 SNHLY, CDR2 FYNNEI. This CDR3 reads CASSYLPVEGQPQHF. For the CDR3, the DNA is TGTGCCAGCAGTTACTTACCAGTCGAGGGCCAGCCCCAGCATTTT. Looking up the rest from reference TRBV2 and TRBJ1-5 gives the full variable domain: EPEVTQTPSHQVTQMGQEVILRCVPISNHLYFYWYRQILGQKVEFLVSFYNNEISEKSEIFDDQFSVERPDGSNFTLKIRSTKLEDSAMYFCASSYLPVEGQPQHFGDGTRLSIL.

This clone has just a few counts. The rearrangement uses TRBV4-1 and TRBJ2-7; 7 bases are shared with TRBD2. V lost 0 bases to trimming and J lost 5 bases; unmatched junction nucleotides: 10. The length of the CDR3 is 16 residues. Germline V gene lookup returns CDR1 MGHRA and CDR2 YSYEKL. The DNA for the CDR3 is TGCGCCAGCAGCCAAGATTCGCAACTAGCGTTTGACGAGCAGTACTTC. It specifies CASSQDSQLAFDEQYF.

The gene calls are TRBV5-6 and TRBJ1-6, with 7 bases that match TRBD1. Trimming took 4 bases from V and 14 from J; bases not matched to a gene: 12. Germline CDR1 SGHDT, CDR2 YYEEEE. There are 14 residues in the CDR3. For the CDR3, the DNA is TGTGCCAGCAGCCTGCTCGACAGGGTAGAAGCCCTCCACTTT. Translation gives CASSLLDRVEALHF.

The chain carries TRBV28 and TRBJ2-5; weak D call: TRBD2 (7 bases). The CDR3 is 17 residues long. CDR1 is MDHEN and CDR2 is SYDVKM in the germline V gene. Trimming shortened V by 6 bases and J by 2 bases, and 22 bases separated the two germline ends. The CDR3 sequence: CASSRGLTRTAQETQYF. CDR3 in DNA: TGTGCCAGCAGCAGGGGACTAACCCGGACCGCACAAGAGACCCAGTACTTC.

This chain joins TRBV19 and TRBJ2-6; D call uncertain. V was pared by 5 bases and J by 1 base, with 9 bases between. Germline values: CDR1 LNHDA, CDR2 SQIVND (reference sequence). CDR3 size: 15 residues. Here the CDR3 reads CASSPTSSGANVLTF. CDR3 DNA sequence: TGTGCCAGTAGTCCAACATCGTCTGGGGCCAACGTCCTGACTTTC.

The CDR3 region has the DNA TGCAGCGTGCGACCCCGCAGGAGGCGAGGGGAGCAGTACTTC. This encodes CSVRPRRRRGEQYF. The rearrangement links TRBV29-1 to TRBJ2-7, with a possible D match to TRBD2 (5 bases). Trimming took 6 bases from V and 7 from J, leaving 22 bases between them. CDR3 length: 14 amino acids. The germline CDR1 and CDR2 sequences are SQVTM and ANQGSEA.

The V and J genes are TRBV7-9 and TRBJ2-5; 8 positions match TRBD1. The germline CDR1 and CDR2 sequences are SEHNR and FQNEAQ (reference sequence). The CDR3 runs 14 residues. Germline trimming cut 0 bases from V and 5 bases from J; bases unmatched to any gene: 2. CDR3 loop: CASSLATGGETQYF. CDR3 in DNA: TGTGCCAGCAGCTTAGCTACAGGGGGTGAGACCCAGTACTTC.

In this sample, this clone turned up once. This rearrangement joins TRBV7-6 to TRBJ1-4; the D gene is possibly TRBD1 (6 bases). Germline CDR1 and CDR2: SGHVS and FNYEAQ. This CDR3 is built from 15 residues. The V gene lost 5 bases and the J gene lost 3 bases, with 13 bases spanning the gap. CDR3: CASSQRDTANEKLFF. DNA for the CDR3: TGTGCCAGCAGCCAACGGGACACGGCTAATGAAAAACTGTTTTTT.